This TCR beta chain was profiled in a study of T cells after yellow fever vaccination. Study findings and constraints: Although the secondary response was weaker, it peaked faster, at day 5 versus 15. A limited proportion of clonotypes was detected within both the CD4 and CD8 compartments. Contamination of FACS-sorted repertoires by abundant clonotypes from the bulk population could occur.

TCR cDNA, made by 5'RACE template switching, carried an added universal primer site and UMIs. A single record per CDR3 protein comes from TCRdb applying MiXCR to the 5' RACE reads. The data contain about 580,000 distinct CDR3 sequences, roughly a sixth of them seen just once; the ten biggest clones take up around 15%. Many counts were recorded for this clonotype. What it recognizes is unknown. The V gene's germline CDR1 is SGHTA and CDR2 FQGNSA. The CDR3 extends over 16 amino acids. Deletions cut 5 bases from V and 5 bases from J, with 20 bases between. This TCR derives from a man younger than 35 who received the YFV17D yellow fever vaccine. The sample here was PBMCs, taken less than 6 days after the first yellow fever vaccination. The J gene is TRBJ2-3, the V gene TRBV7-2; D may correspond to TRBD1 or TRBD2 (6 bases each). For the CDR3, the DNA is TGTGCCAGCAGCCCGAGGGGGACTCCAGGACAAGATACGCAGTATTTT. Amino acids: CASSPRGTPGQDTQYF.